This T cell receptor (beta chain) was identified in a study of blood T cells in healthy people across ages. Study results and limitations: When set beside aged donors, long-lived donors presented more naive CD4+ cells and higher diversity. Estimates drawn from one million T cells were deemed to understate diversity. Significant beta diversity loss was already apparent by age roughly 40, declining roughly linearly.

Primers used in a second PCR of roughly 6 to 11 cycles were a sample-barcoded 5' primer and a J-beta primer mix. TCRdb re-called the 5' RACE reads through MiXCR, storing one row per CDR3 protein. The sample lists 850,000 to 1,000,000 distinct CDR3 sequences; about 44% were seen once. Germline values: CDR1 SGHTA, CDR2 FQGNSA. This CDR3 region has 15 residues. Trimming pared 1 base from V and 4 bases from J, leaving 13 bases between. On this clonotype itself: What it recognizes is unknown.

The source of this sequence is a man aged 30 to 39 in good health. Material: blood. The chain recombines TRBV7-2 with TRBJ2-5; D unclear. The DNA of the CDR3 is TGTGCCAGCAGCTTAGGTGGCAGTGGGCGAGAGACCCAGTACTTC. Translated, it gives CASSLGGSGRETQYF.